A single sample is the source of the 14 T cell receptor beta chains below, sequenced in a study of radiotherapy plus CTLA-4 blockade in lung cancer. Generated by immunoSEQ multiplex PCR, the TCRdb table keeps only in-frame clones and is missing some. The sample holds 62,000 or so clones; 70% to 80% are singletons and the top ten take 10%. Sequencing was performed on peripheral blood, taken from a patient treated with radiotherapy plus ipilimumab. Source of these receptors: a human donor with non-small cell lung cancer who had a complete response to radiotherapy plus ipilimumab.

The chain recombines TRBV7-9 with TRBJ1-4; TRBD1 is a possible D gene (6 bases). The CDR3 totals 18 residues. The germline V gene has CDR1 SEHNR and CDR2 FQNEAQ (reference sequence). With 5 bases removed from V and 0 bases from J, the gap between germline ends came to 19 bases. CDR3 residues: CASSEGGGTLATNEKLFF. In nucleotides, the CDR3 is TGTGCCAGCAGCGAGGGCGGGGGCACCCTGGCAACTAATGAAAAACTGTTTTTT.

The rearrangement joins TRBV30 to TRBJ2-3; the match to TRBD2 covers 9 bases. CDR1 and CDR2 (germline): GTSNPN, SVGIG (reference sequence). J gave up 3 bases and V 0 bases, and 7 bases lay outside the gene matches. This CDR3 comprises 16 residues. CDR3 sequence: CAWSVPLLAGTDTQYF. CDR3 nucleotides: TGTGCCTGGAGTGTACCGTTGCTAGCGGGAACAGATACGCAGTATTTT.

This chain connects TRBV5-4 to TRBJ2-5, with 7 bases matching TRBD1. The DNA end lines up better with TRBJ2-7; the J call may be wrong. The CDR3 spans 14 residues. Germline V CDR1 and CDR2: SGHNT, YYREEE (reference sequence). The CDR3 here is CASSLRQGDYEQYF. The DNA of the CDR3 is TGTGCCAGCAGCTTGAGACAGGGAGACTACGAGCAGTACTTC.

The chain combines TRBV28 with TRBJ1-4; perhaps TRBD1 as D (5 bases). Per the germline V gene, CDR1 is MDHEN and CDR2 is SYDVKM. The CDR3 is 16 amino acids. The ends were cut back, 6 bases at V and 4 bases at J, with 18 bases in the middle. In DNA form, the CDR3 reads TGTGCCAGCAGACCACATCACAGGCTAGGTAATGAAAAACTGTTTTTT. This gives the protein CASRPHHRLGNEKLFF.

This chain joins TRBV6-5 and TRBJ2-7, with D possibly being TRBD2 (6 bases). Germline V gene sequence: CDR1 MNHEY, CDR2 SVGAGI. This CDR3 has 14 amino acids. V lost 4 bases and J 2 bases, leaving 12 bases between the germline ends. The CDR3 region is CASSSGWGAYEQYF. The CDR3 DNA sequence: TGTGCCAGCAGTTCGGGGTGGGGGGCCTACGAGCAGTACTTC.

The V and J genes are TRBV2 and TRBJ1-3, with D maybe TRBD1 (5 bases). CDR3 size: 14 residues. Germline lookup yields CDR1 SNHLY and CDR2 FYNNEI. The germline V and J ends were trimmed by 6 bases and 1 base, with 10 bases remaining between them. This CDR3 is CASRAGPSGNTIYF. The CDR3 DNA reads as TGTGCCAGCAGAGCAGGGCCTTCTGGAAACACCATATATTTT. Based on the CDR3 plus reference TRBV2 and TRBJ1-3, the full variable domain is EPEVTQTPSHQVTQMGQEVILRCVPISNHLYFYWYRQILGQKVEFLVSFYNNEISEKSEIFDDQFSVERPDGSNFTLKIRSTKLEDSAMYFCASRAGPSGNTIYFGEGSWLTVV.

The gene calls are TRBV7-8 and TRBJ1-4, with 8 nucleotides matching TRBD1. From germline, CDR1 is SGHVS and CDR2 FQNEAQ. V was pared by 5 bases and J by 6 bases, with 8 bases of the junction left unmatched. CDR3 length equals 15 residues. CDR3 DNA sequence: TGTGCCAGCAGCCGACTTGCAGGGGGCTATGAAAAACTGTTTTTT. Amino acids: CASSRLAGGYEKLFF. The whole variable domain, filled in from reference TRBV7-8 and TRBJ1-4, reads GAGVSQSPRYKVAKRGQDVALRCDPISGHVSLFWYQQALGQGPEFLTYFQNEAQLDKSGLPSDRFFAERPEGSVSTLKIQRTQQEDSAVYLCASSRLAGGYEKLFFGSGTQLSVL.

V gene TRBV9 combines with J gene TRBJ2-3; a possible D gene is TRBD2 (5 bases). V was pared by 2 bases and J by 0 bases, with 10 bases between. The CDR3 consists of 15 residues. Germline CDR1 SGDLS, CDR2 YYNGEE. The DNA for the CDR3 is TGTGCCAGCAGCGTTTCACTAGAAAGCACAGATACGCAGTATTTT. Translating it yields CASSVSLESTDTQYF. The full variable domain, in which reference TRBV9 and TRBJ2-3 provide the parts outside the CDR3, is DSGVTQTPKHLITATGQRVTLRCSPRSGDLSVYWYQQSLDQGLQFLIQYYNGEERAKGNILERFSAQQFPDLHSELNLSSLELGDSALYFCASSVSLESTDTQYFGPGTRLTVL.

This rearrangement joins TRBV19 to TRBJ2-2, with a possible D match to TRBD1 (5 bases). Germline V gene data show CDR1 as LNHDA and CDR2 as SQIVND (reference sequence). Trimming pared 5 bases from V and 5 bases from J, leaving 15 bases between. CDR3 length equals 15 residues. The CDR3 is CASSQSRATTGELFF. The CDR3 DNA reads as TGTGCCAGTAGTCAGTCCAGGGCGACGACCGGGGAGCTGTTTTTT.

This clone has only a few counts. The chain recombines TRBV11-2 with TRBJ1-2, with unresolved D. V gave up 5 bases and J gave up 2 bases, with 12 bases separating them. Germline V gene data show CDR1 as SGHAT and CDR2 as FQNNGV. The CDR3 contains 14 residues. The CDR3 sequence: CASSPLARNYGYTF. The CDR3 region has the DNA TGTGCCAGCAGCCCCCTGGCGCGAAACTATGGCTACACCTTC.

The rearrangement joins TRBV14 to TRBJ2-1, with 9 bases aligning to TRBD2. Germline trimming cut 8 bases from V and 4 bases from J; bases unmatched to any gene: 9. The CDR3 length is 15 residues. Germline assignment: CDR1 SGHDN and CDR2 FVKESK. This chain's CDR3 is CASGKAAGGYNEQFF. As DNA, the CDR3 is TGTGCCAGCGGAAAAGCGGCGGGGGGGTACAATGAGCAGTTCTTC.

This clone was detected a few times. The genes are TRBV5-1 and TRBJ1-1; 11 bases are a match to TRBD1. V was clipped by 3 bases and J by 6 bases; unmatched bases: 7. The CDR3 is 15 amino acids. Germline V gene sequence: CDR1 SGHRS, CDR2 YFSETQ. CDR3 amino acids: CASSWDRGGASEAFF. CDR3 nucleotides: TGCGCCAGCAGCTGGGACAGGGGGGGAGCATCTGAAGCTTTCTTT.

This chain links TRBV15 with TRBJ1-2, with D possibly being TRBD1 (6 bases). Germline V gene sequence: CDR1 LNHNV, CDR2 YYDKDF (reference sequence). The CDR3 spans 15 residues. With 0 bases removed from V and 8 bases from J, the gap between germline ends came to 16 bases. The CDR3 loop is CATSRDVGAKRGYTF. CDR3 bases: TGTGCCACCAGCAGAGATGTGGGGGCTAAACGGGGCTACACCTTC.

V usage is TRBV29-1 and J usage is TRBJ1-2, with a possible D match to TRBD1 (5 bases). The germline V gene has CDR1 SQVTM and CDR2 ANQGSEA. This CDR3 contains 12 residues. Trimming removed 3 bases at V and 6 bases at J, with 11 bases between. The CDR3 DNA reads as TGCAGCGTTGATGCCGGGGGGAATGGCTACACCTTC. This translates into CSVDAGGNGYTF.